This TCR beta chain was sequenced in a study of blood T cell repertoires in COVID-19. Study information: COVID-19 samples collected from the United States, Italy and Spain covered acute and convalescent phases. The cDNA or gDNA used as material had been derived from T cells, B-cell-depleted T cells, or PBMCs.

Original methodology: Amplification from reference gene primers served as the basis for estimated nucleated cell counts. Produced via immunoSEQ multiplex PCR; TCRdb's table is partial and in-frame only. That table gives V, J and clone size, and the DNA gave D and trimming. The sample lists about 20,000 clones, 79% occurring once. From germline, CDR1 is SNHLY and CDR2 FYNNEI. The CDR3 totals 14 residues. With 6 bases removed from V and 1 base from J, the gap between germline ends came to 10 bases. This clone was seen only a few times. This sequence originates from an elderly man with acute or convalescent COVID-19. The chain joins TRBV2 to TRBJ1-5; no reliable D call. Sample: peripheral blood. The CDR3 bases are TGTGCCAGCAGGGGAGTACAGAGCAATCAGCCCCAGCATTTT. It encodes CASRGVQSNQPQHF.